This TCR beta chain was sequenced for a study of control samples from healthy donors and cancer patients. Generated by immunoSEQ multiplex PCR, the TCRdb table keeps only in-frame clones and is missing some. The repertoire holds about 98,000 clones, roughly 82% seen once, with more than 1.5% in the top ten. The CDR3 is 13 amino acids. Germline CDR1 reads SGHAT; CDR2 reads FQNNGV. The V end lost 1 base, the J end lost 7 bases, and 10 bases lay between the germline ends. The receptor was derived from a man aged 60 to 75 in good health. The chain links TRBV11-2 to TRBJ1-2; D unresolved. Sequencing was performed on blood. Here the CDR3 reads CASSLASNGGYTF. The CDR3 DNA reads TGTGCCAGCAGCTTAGCAAGCAACGGTGGCTACACCTTC.